This passage covers 26 T cell receptor beta chains from one sample sequenced in a study of blood T cells in healthy people across ages (dated by TCRdb to about 2015). Library creation used 5' RACE. The data were produced on an Illumina HiSeq 2500. A second PCR of 7 to 11 cycles was performed with a sample-barcoded 5' primer and a J-beta primer mix. TCRdb reworked the public reads: Q25 trimming with fastp, MiXCR clone assembly, productive beta chains retained. Each CDR3 protein gets just one entry, which takes the most common genes and DNA from the rows behind it. Across this sample there are roughly 570,000 distinct CDR3 sequences, with 27% seen only once. Approximately 18% of the sample is taken by the ten largest. Sequencing was performed on blood. The source of these receptors is a woman in her sixties or seventies in good health.

The genes are TRBV5-4 and TRBJ1-2; TRBD1 is a possible D gene (5 bases). The CDR3 sequence is 13 residues long. Trimming cost V 7 bases and J 2 bases, with 12 bases left between them. CDR1 and CDR2 from the germline V gene are SGHNT and YYREEE (reference sequence). The CDR3 bases are TGTGCCAGCCAAGACAGCCAGAACTATGGCTACACCTTC. It translates to CASQDSQNYGYTF.

The V and J genes are TRBV20-1 and TRBJ1-5, with TRBD1 identical over 7 bases. The CDR3 is made up of 14 amino acids. Germline V gene sequence: CDR1 DFQATT, CDR2 SNEGSKA (reference sequence). The trim removed 5 bases at V and 7 bases at J, leaving 11 bases unmatched. CDR3 coding DNA: TGCAGTGCTTCGAGACAGGGCGATCAACAGCCCCAGCATTTT. Translated: CSASRQGDQQPQHF.

This clonotype was observed once. One junction end does not reproduce the germline sequence, and a read error may be involved. This chain connects TRBV4-3 to TRBJ2-6; perhaps TRBD1 as D (5 bases). Germline V CDR1 and CDR2: LGHNA, YSLEER. This CDR3 contains 15 residues. CDR3 coding DNA: TGCGCCAGCAGCCCGACAGTGACTGGGGCCAACGTCCGGACTTTC. Its translation: CASSPTVTGANVRTF.

This clonotype was seen only a few times. The J gene is TRBJ2-2, the V gene TRBV7-2; D perhaps matches TRBD2 (7 bases). This CDR3 contains 16 residues. Germline V gives CDR1 SGHTA, CDR2 FQGNSA. V was cut by 5 bases and J by 2 bases, with 15 bases left in between. The CDR3 loop is CASSAYGGTNTGELFF. The CDR3, as DNA: TGTGCCAGCAGCGCATACGGGGGGACAAACACCGGGGAGCTGTTTTTT.

This chain links TRBV5-1 with TRBJ2-3; maybe TRBD1 (5 bases). The CDR3 sequence is 15 residues long. Trimming left V 0 bases short and J 2 bases short, with 10 bases between. CDR1 is SGHRS and CDR2 is YFSETQ in the germline V gene. CDR3 sequence (DNA): TGCGCCAGCAGCTTGGGACAGCAACCCACAGATACGCAGTATTTT. Protein sequence: CASSLGQQPTDTQYF.

This clonotype was seen only a few times. The V and J genes are TRBV6-2 or TRBV6-3 and TRBJ2-3; either TRBD1 or TRBD2 may supply D (5 bases each). The germline gives CDR1 MNHEY, CDR2 SVGEGT. V dropped 2 bases and J dropped 10 bases, with 25 bases sitting between them. This CDR3 comprises 17 residues. CDR3 sequence: CASSYSLARGTGESQYF. The DNA of the CDR3 is TGTGCCAGCAGTTACAGTCTGGCTCGAGGGACCGGGGAATCGCAGTATTTT.

V and J are TRBV29-1 and TRBJ1-2, with 7 bases identical to TRBD1. The germline CDR1 and CDR2 sequences are SQVTM and ANQGSEA. The CDR3 runs 15 residues. Losses at the gene ends were 0 bases for V and 4 bases for J; bases not matched to a gene: 8. The CDR3 here is CSVEDRQGIRYGYTF. In DNA, the CDR3 is TGCAGCGTTGAAGATCGACAGGGCATACGCTATGGCTACACCTTC.

The chain links TRBV9 to TRBJ1-2, with D uncertain. V was clipped by 4 bases and J by 4 bases, with 17 bases between them. The CDR3 runs to 15 residues. The germline V gene encodes CDR1 SGDLS and CDR2 YYNGEE. The chain's CDR3 is CASSSKGSGPYGYTF. For the CDR3, the DNA is TGTGCCAGCAGCTCGAAGGGTAGTGGGCCCTATGGCTACACCTTC.

This clonotype has only a few counts. The chain recombines TRBV5-1 with TRBJ2-5; no firm D call. The V end lost 6 bases, the J end lost 2 bases, and 5 bases lay between the germline ends. The germline V gene encodes CDR1 SGHRS and CDR2 YFSETQ. The length of the CDR3 is 11 residues. In DNA form, the CDR3 reads TGCGCCAGCAACAATCAAGAGACCCAGTACTTC. Amino acid sequence: CASNNQETQYF.

The chain has TRBV20-1 and TRBJ2-3; D is possibly TRBD1 (6 bases). The CDR3 length is 11 residues. CDR1 is DFQATT, CDR2 SNEGSKA, per germline (reference sequence). Trimming cost V 7 bases and J 7 bases, with 12 bases left between them. Written as DNA, the CDR3 is TGCAGTGTTCCAACAGGGAATACGCAGTATTTT. Amino acid sequence: CSVPTGNTQYF.

This clonotype was seen a handful of times. The chain couples TRBV27 to TRBJ1-2; D may be TRBD1 (6 bases). The V and J ends lost 6 bases and 4 bases respectively, with 18 bases between them. The CDR3 is 15 residues long. Looked up from germline, CDR1 is MNHEY and CDR2 is SMNVEV (reference sequence). CDR3 amino acids: CASRGSVQGRYGYTF. The CDR3 region has the DNA TGTGCCAGCAGGGGCTCGGTCCAGGGGCGCTATGGCTACACCTTC.

This clonotype was seen a handful of times. V and J are TRBV29-1 and TRBJ1-2; possibly TRBD1 for D (5 bases). The CDR3 runs 16 residues. From germline, CDR1 is SQVTM and CDR2 ANQGSEA. V was clipped by 3 bases and J by 6 bases, with 23 bases between them. CDR3 DNA: TGCAGCGTTGATATCGGCACGGGGGGACCCCAGAATGGCTACACCTTC. Translating it yields CSVDIGTGGPQNGYTF.

This clonotype was counted a single time. This chain uses TRBV30 with TRBJ2-5; D is unclear. The V and J ends lost 4 bases and 0 bases respectively, with 9 bases between them. The germline V gene has CDR1 GTSNPN and CDR2 SVGIG (reference sequence). The CDR3 is 13 residues long. Here the CDR3 DNA reads TGTGCCTGGAACTTATGGAACCAAGAGACCCAGTACTTC. It specifies CAWNLWNQETQYF.

This clonotype was detected only a few times. The chain has TRBV18 and TRBJ1-4; D is perhaps TRBD1 (6 bases). The CDR3 has 14 amino acids. In germline, CDR1 is KGHSH, CDR2 LQKENI. Between the trimmed V and J ends, which lost 4 bases and 5 bases, there was a span of 11 bases. This chain's CDR3 is CASSRGQPNEKLFF. CDR3 DNA sequence: TGTGCCAGCTCACGCGGACAGCCCAATGAAAAACTGTTTTTT. The full variable domain, in which reference TRBV18 and TRBJ1-4 provide the parts outside the CDR3, is NAGVMQNPRHLVRRRGQEARLRCSPMKGHSHVYWYRQLPEEGLKFMVYLQKENIIDESGMPKERFSAEFPKEGPSILRIQQVVRGDSAAYFCASSRGQPNEKLFFGSGTQLSVL.

The chain joins TRBV7-9 to TRBJ1-3; perhaps TRBD1 as D (5 bases). The CDR3 is made up of 14 amino acids. The V end lost 4 bases, the J end lost 4 bases, and 11 bases lay between the germline ends. Germline V lookup: CDR1 SEHNR, CDR2 FQNEAQ (reference sequence). The CDR3 reads CASSSARGGNTIYF. In nucleotides, the CDR3 is TGTGCCAGCAGCTCCGCCCGGGGGGGAAACACCATATATTTT.

This clonotype has only one observation. One end of the junction fails to match germline, which may point to a read error. The chain recombines TRBV3-1 with TRBJ1-1; D unclear. The germline V gene has CDR1 LGHDT and CDR2 YNNKEL (reference sequence). There are 14 residues in the CDR3. CDR3 in amino acids: CASSRFFMNTEAFF. The CDR3 region has the DNA TGTGCCAGCAGCCGGTTCTTCATGAACACTGAGGCTTTCTTT.

This clonotype is a singleton in its sample. The J gene is TRBJ2-6, the V gene TRBV9, with no clear D. V shed 0 bases and J shed 1 base, with 14 bases lying between them. This CDR3 spans 18 amino acids. The germline CDR1 and CDR2 sequences are SGDLS and YYNGEE. The CDR3 bases are TGTGCCAGCAGCGTAGCCCCTCGGGCACCGTCTGGGGCCAACGTCCTGACTTTC. Its translation is CASSVAPRAPSGANVLTF.

As to this clonotype: A read error may account for a junction end that differs from germline. V and J are TRBV29-1 and TRBJ2-3, with D uncertain. Germline CDR1 and CDR2: SQVTM and ANQGSEA. The CDR3 spans 13 residues. The CDR3 DNA reads TGCAGCGTGGCGAGCCTGGGTGCGGATACGCAGTGTTTT. It translates to CSVASLGADTQCF.

A few counts support this clonotype. The J gene is TRBJ1-2, the V gene TRBV27; D not resolved. There are 12 residues in the CDR3. The germline V gene encodes CDR1 MNHEY and CDR2 SMNVEV (reference sequence). Trimming left V 5 bases short and J 6 bases short, with 10 bases between. Written as DNA, the CDR3 is TGTGCCAGCAGTGACCGCTCGGATGGCTACACCTTC. Translation gives CASSDRSDGYTF.

The V and J genes are TRBV29-1 and TRBJ1-1, with D perhaps TRBD1 (6 bases). Germline loops: CDR1 SQVTM, CDR2 ANQGSEA. The CDR3 loop spans 14 amino acids. Deletions cut 7 bases from V and 4 bases from J, with 19 bases between. Here the CDR3 DNA reads TGCAGCGCCGAGAATGGGGGGGCGGGCACTGAAGCTTTCTTT. Translated, it gives CSAENGGAGTEAFF. Based on the CDR3 plus reference TRBV29-1 and TRBJ1-1, the full variable domain is SAVISQKPSRDICQRGTSLTIQCQVDSQVTMMFWYRQQPGQSLTLIATANQGSEATYESGFVIDKFPISRPNLTFSTLTVSNMSPEDSSIYLCSAENGGAGTEAFFGQGTRLTVV.

This clonotype has just a few counts. V is TRBV7-3 and J is TRBJ2-1; tentative D call: TRBD1 (5 bases). The CDR3 extends over 14 amino acids. Trimming took off 5 bases at V and 6 bases at J, with 14 bases between the two ends. Germline CDR1 and CDR2: SGHTA and FQGTGA. Here the CDR3 DNA reads TGTGCCAGCAGCCCACCCGACAGAAGCAATGAGCAGTTCTTC. Translation gives CASSPPDRSNEQFF.

This clonotype was seen a handful of times. The genes are TRBV5-1 and TRBJ2-5; either TRBD1 or TRBD2 may fit D (5 bases each). The CDR3 is 13 residues long. Trimming cost V 4 bases and J 2 bases, with 9 bases left between them. Germline V gene data show CDR1 as SGHRS and CDR2 as YFSETQ. CDR3 DNA: TGCGCCAGCAGCGATTGGGGGCAAGAGACCCAGTACTTC. Protein sequence: CASSDWGQETQYF.

This clonotype was picked up a small number of times. The gene calls are TRBV12-5 and TRBJ1-1, with 10 nucleotides matching TRBD1. With 4 bases clipped from V and 5 bases from J, the junction kept 4 bases outside the gene matches. The CDR3 spans 14 residues. Germline-derived CDR1 and CDR2 are LGHNT and FRNRAP. The DNA of the CDR3 is TGTGCTAGTGGTTCCCCGGGACAGGGGACTGAAGCTTTCTTT. It yields the protein CASGSPGQGTEAFF.

This clonotype was observed a handful of times. V usage is TRBV10-3 and J usage is TRBJ2-1, with unresolved D. V shed 10 bases and J shed 5 bases, with 9 bases lying between them. The CDR3 is 11 residues long. The germline V gene encodes CDR1 ENHRY and CDR2 SYGVKD. The CDR3 DNA reads TGTGCCAGCTCCGCCGACAATGAGCAGTTCTTC. Protein: CASSADNEQFF.

The gene calls are TRBV20-1 and TRBJ2-3; no clear D. This CDR3 comprises 14 residues. CDR1 DFQATT and CDR2 SNEGSKA come from the germline V gene (reference sequence). V was shortened by 6 bases and J by 4 bases, with 17 bases between the two germline ends. In nucleotides, the CDR3 is TGCAGTGCCAAAATGACCCTCTCTCCAGATACGCAGTATTTT. This gives the protein CSAKMTLSPDTQYF.

The CDR3 DNA reads TGCGCCAGCAGCGTGGAGGGACTAGCCCTTTCTGACACAGATACGCAGTATTTT. Translated, it gives CASSVEGLALSDTDTQYF. V is TRBV5-1 and J is TRBJ2-3; 9 positions agree with TRBD2. This CDR3 is built from 18 residues. In germline, CDR1 is SGHRS, CDR2 YFSETQ. V lost 4 bases to trimming and J lost 2 bases; unmatched junction nucleotides: 14.